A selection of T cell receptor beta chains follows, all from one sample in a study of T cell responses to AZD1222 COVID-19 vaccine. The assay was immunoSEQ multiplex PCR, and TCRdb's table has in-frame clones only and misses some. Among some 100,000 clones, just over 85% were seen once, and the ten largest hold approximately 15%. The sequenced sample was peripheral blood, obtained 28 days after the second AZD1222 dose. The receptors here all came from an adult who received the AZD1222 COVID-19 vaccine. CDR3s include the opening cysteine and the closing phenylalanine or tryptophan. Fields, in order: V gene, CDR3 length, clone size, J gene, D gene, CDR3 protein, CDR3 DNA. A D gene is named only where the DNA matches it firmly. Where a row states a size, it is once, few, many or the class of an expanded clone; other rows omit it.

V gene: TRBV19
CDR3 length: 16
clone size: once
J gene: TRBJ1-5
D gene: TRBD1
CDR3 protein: CASSRWGQAGNQPQHF
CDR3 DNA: TGTGCCAGTAGTCGATGGGGACAGGCGGGCAATCAGCCCCAGCATTTT

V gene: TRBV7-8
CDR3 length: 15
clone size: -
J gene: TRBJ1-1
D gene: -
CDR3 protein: CASSVRTGTNTEAFF
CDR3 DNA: TGTGCCAGCAGTGTAAGAACCGGGACGAACACTGAAGCTTTCTTT

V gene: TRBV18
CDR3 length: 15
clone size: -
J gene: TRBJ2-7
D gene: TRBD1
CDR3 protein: CASSPPDRGSYEQYF
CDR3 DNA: TGTGCCAGCTCACCCCCGGACAGGGGTTCTTACGAGCAGTACTTC

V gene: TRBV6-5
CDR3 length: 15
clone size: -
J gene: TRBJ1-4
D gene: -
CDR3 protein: CASSWTVGSNEKLFF
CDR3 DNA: TGTGCCAGCAGTTGGACGGTCGGGTCTAATGAAAAACTGTTTTTT

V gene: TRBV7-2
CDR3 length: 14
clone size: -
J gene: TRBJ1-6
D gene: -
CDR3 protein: CAIEGTRYNSPLHF
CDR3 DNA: TGTGCCATCGAGGGGACACGATATAATTCACCCCTCCACTTT

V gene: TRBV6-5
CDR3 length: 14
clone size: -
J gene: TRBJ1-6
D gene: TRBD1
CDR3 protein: CASSQGALNSPLHF
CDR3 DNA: TGTGCCAGCAGCCAGGGGGCATTGAATTCACCCCTCCACTTT

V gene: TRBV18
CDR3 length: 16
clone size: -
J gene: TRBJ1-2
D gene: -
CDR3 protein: CASSPSESRPNYGYTF
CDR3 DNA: TGTGCCAGCTCACCCTCCGAATCGCGACCCAACTATGGCTACACCTTC

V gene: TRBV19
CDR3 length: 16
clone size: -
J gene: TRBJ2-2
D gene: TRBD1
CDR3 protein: CASSSGDRGKTGELFF
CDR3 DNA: TGTGCCAGTAGTTCGGGGGACAGGGGAAAGACCGGGGAGCTGTTTTTT

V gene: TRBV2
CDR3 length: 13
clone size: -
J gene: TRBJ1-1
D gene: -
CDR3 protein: CASSDPGGIVAFF
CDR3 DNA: TGTGCCAGCAGTGACCCCGGAGGGATCGTAGCTTTCTTT

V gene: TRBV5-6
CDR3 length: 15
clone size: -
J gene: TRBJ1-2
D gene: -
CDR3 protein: CASSLAGAGNYGYTF
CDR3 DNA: TGTGCCAGCAGCTTGGCCGGGGCCGGTAACTATGGCTACACCTTC

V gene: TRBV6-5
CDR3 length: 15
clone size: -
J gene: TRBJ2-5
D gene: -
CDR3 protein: CASSYSYSSRETQYF
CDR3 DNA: TGTGCCAGCAGTTACTCCTATAGCTCTCGGGAGACCCAGTACTTC

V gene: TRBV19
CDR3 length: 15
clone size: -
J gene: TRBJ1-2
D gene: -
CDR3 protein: CASSIDQGQVYGYTF
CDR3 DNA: TGTGCCAGTAGTATAGATCAGGGGCAAGTCTATGGCTACACCTTC

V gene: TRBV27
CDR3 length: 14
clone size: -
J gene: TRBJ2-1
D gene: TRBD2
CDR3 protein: CASSLIAGGDEQFF
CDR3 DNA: TGTGCCAGCAGTCTTATAGCGGGGGGGGATGAGCAGTTCTTC

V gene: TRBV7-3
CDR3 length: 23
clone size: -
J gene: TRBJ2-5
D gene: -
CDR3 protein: CASSLRLLRQNYRRQSSRETQYF
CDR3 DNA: TGTGCCAGCAGCTTAAGGCTCTTGCGGCAAAATTACAGGAGACAATCGTCGAGGGAGACCCAGTACTTC

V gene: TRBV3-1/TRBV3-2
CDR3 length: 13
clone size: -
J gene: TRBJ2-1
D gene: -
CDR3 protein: CASSQLGNNEQFF
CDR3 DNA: TGTGCCAGCAGCCAATTGGGGAACAATGAGCAGTTCTTC

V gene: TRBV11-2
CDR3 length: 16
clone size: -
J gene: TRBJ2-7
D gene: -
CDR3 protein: CASSGWSGQAFYEQYF
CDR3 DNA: TGTGCCAGCAGCGGGTGGTCGGGACAAGCATTCTACGAGCAGTACTTC

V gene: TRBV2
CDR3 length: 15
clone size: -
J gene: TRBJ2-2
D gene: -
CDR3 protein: CASSITGSNTGELFF
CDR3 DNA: TGTGCCAGCAGTATTACAGGGTCGAACACCGGGGAGCTGTTTTTT

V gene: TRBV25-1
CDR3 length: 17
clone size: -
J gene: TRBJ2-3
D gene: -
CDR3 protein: CASSNDGSQGSVHTQYF
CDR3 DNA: TGTGCCAGCAGCAATGACGGGTCTCAGGGTTCAGTCCATACGCAGTATTTT

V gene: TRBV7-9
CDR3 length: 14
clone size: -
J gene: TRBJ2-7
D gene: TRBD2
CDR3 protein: CASSLIAGGSEQYF
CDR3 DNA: TGTGCCAGCAGCTTAATAGCGGGAGGGTCCGAGCAGTACTTC

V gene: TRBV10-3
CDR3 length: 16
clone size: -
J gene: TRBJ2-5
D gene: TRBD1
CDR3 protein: CAISGGDRGQRETQYF
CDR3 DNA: TGTGCCATCAGTGGGGGGGACAGGGGGCAGCGAGAGACCCAGTACTTC

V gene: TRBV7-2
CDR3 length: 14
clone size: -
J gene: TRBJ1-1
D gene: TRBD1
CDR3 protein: CASSKDRGWTEAFF
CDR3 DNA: TGTGCCAGCAGCAAGGACAGGGGATGGACTGAAGCTTTCTTT

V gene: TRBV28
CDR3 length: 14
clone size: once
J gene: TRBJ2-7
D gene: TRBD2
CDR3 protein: CASFGTSGFYEQYF
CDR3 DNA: TGTGCCAGCTTCGGGACTAGCGGATTCTACGAGCAGTACTTC